A selection of T cell receptor beta chains follows, all from one sample in a study of OX40 agonist ivuxolimab in advanced cancers. Sequencing was performed with immunoSEQ multiplex PCR; in TCRdb, only in-frame clones are kept and a portion is missing. The repertoire includes about 27,000 clones, 80% to 85% of them detected once, and 32% sits in the top ten. The sample was CD4+ or CD8+ T cells sorted from blood, taken in a trial of the OX40 agonist ivuxolimab. All receptors derive from an adult with an advanced solid tumor such as melanoma, head and neck, liver or kidney cancer. The CDR3 runs from the conserved cysteine through the conserved F or W. Each record gives: D gene, clone size, J gene, V gene, CDR3 protein, CDR3 DNA. The D gene is left open where the match is weak. Expanded clones get a size class; other rows say once, few or many, or leave the size out.

>TRBD2|NA|TRBJ2-3|TRBV7-2
CASSLVAGVRDTQYF
TGTGCCAGCAGCTTAGTCGCGGGAGTACGGGATACGCAGTATTTT
>NA|few|TRBJ1-6|TRBV5-1
CASSPEMGISPLHF
TGCGCCAGCAGCCCGGAGATGGGGATTTCACCCCTCCACTTT
>TRBD1|medium-sized|TRBJ1-5|TRBV6-1
CASSSYRGSNQPQHF
TGTGCCAGCAGTTCTTACAGGGGGAGCAATCAGCCCCAGCATTTT
>NA|NA|TRBJ2-3|TRBV4-1
CASSQEGQGVTDTQYF
TGCGCCAGCAGCCAAGAAGGTCAGGGCGTCACAGATACGCAGTATTTT
>TRBD2|NA|TRBJ2-7|TRBV11-2
CASSFTSGDYNEQYF
TGTGCCAGCAGCTTCACTAGCGGGGACTACAACGAGCAGTACTTC
>TRBD1|NA|TRBJ1-2|TRBV5-1
CASSETGQLYGYTF
TGCGCCAGCAGCGAGACGGGACAGCTATATGGCTACACCTTC
>NA|few|TRBJ2-7|TRBV6-1
CASSESWGLYEQYF
TGTGCCAGCAGTGAATCCTGGGGTTTGTACGAGCAGTACTTC
>NA|NA|TRBJ2-3|TRBV7-2
CASSLRDLGGTDTQYF
TGTGCCAGCAGCTTAAGGGACCTGGGCGGCACAGATACGCAGTATTTT
>TRBD1|NA|TRBJ2-7|TRBV6-5
CASGQGVHEQYF
TGTGCCTCCGGACAGGGGGTCCACGAGCAGTACTTC
>NA|NA|TRBJ1-2|TRBV10-3
CAISEFRHDEGYYGYTF
TGTGCCATCAGTGAGTTTAGACACGACGAAGGATACTATGGCTACACCTTC
>NA|NA|TRBJ1-5|TRBV7-8
CASSLAPSGGNQPQHF
TGTGCCAGCAGCTTAGCGCCATCTGGGGGTAATCAGCCCCAGCATTTT
>NA|NA|TRBJ2-7|TRBV11-3
CASSLDRHEQYF
TGTGCCAGCAGCTTAGACAGGCACGAGCAGTACTTC
>TRBD1|NA|TRBJ1-1|TRBV6-5
CASSYRGLNTEAFF
TGTGCCAGCAGTTACAGGGGGCTGAACACTGAAGCTTTCTTT
>TRBD2|NA|TRBJ2-1|TRBV19
CASSIASGWNEQFF
TGTGCCAGTAGTATAGCTAGCGGGTGGAATGAGCAGTTCTTC
>NA|NA|TRBJ1-4|TRBV9
CASSARDQPNEKLFF
TGTGCCAGCAGCGCCCGGGACCAGCCAAATGAAAAACTGTTTTTT
>TRBD1|NA|TRBJ1-2|TRBV4-1
CASSLDVQGADGYTF
TGCGCCAGCAGCCTAGATGTACAGGGGGCAGATGGCTACACCTTC
>TRBD1|NA|TRBJ1-2|TRBV7-9
CASSLRRDSYNYGYTF
TGTGCCAGCAGCTTACGCCGGGACAGCTATAACTATGGCTACACCTTC